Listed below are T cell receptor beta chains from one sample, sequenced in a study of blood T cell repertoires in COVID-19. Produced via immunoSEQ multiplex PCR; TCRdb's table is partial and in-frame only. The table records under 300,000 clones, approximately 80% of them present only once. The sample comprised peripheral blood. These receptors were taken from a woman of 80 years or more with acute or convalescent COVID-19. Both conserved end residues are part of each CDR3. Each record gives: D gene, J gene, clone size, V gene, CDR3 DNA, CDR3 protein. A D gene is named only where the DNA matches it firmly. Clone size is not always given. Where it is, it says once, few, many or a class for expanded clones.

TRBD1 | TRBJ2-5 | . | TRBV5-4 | TGTGCCAGCAGCTTGGACAGGGGTAGGAAGACCCAGTACTTC | CASSLDRGRKTQYF
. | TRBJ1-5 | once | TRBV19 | TGTGCCAGTACCCCAGCTAGCCCCTTACCCCAGCCCCAGCATTTT | CASTPASPLPQPQHF
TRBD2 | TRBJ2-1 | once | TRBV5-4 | TGTGCCAGCAGCTTGGGGACTAGCGGGGGCGATGAGCAGTTCTTC | CASSLGTSGGDEQFF
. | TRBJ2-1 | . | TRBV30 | TGTGCCTGGAGTCCTTTAACGGGGTACAATGAGCAGTTCTTC | CAWSPLTGYNEQFF
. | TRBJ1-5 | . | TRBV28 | TGTGCCAGCAGTGCCAGGCAGGGGCATCAGCCCCAGCATTTT | CASSARQGHQPQHF
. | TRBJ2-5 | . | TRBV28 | TGTGCCAGCAGTTCGACAGGGAGGCGGGAGACCCAGTACTTC | CASSSTGRRETQYF
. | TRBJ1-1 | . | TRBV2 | TGTGCCAGCAGATACACCGGGACTCAGAACACTGAAGCTTTCTTT | CASRYTGTQNTEAFF
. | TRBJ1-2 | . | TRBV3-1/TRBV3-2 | TGTGCCAGCAGCCTGGGAGGAAACTATGGCTACACCTTC | CASSLGGNYGYTF
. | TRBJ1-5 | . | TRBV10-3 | TGTGCCATCAGTGAGTCGACACCAGGGGCAGGTCAGCCCCAGCATTTT | CAISESTPGAGQPQHF
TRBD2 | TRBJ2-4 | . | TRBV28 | TGTGCCAGCAATAAAGCGGGGGACCGGGGCATTCAGTACTTC | CASNKAGDRGIQYF
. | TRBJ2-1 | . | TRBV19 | TGTGCCAGTAGTTCCCGACAGTGGGGTACAGGTGAGCAGTTCTTC | CASSSRQWGTGEQFF
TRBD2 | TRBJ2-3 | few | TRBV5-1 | TGCGCCAGCGGACAGCGGGGGGGCACAGATACGCAGTATTTT | CASGQRGGTDTQYF
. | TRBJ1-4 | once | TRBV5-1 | TGCGCCAGCAGCCCCCTCCCGGGAAACAATGAAAAACTGTTTTTT | CASSPLPGNNEKLFF
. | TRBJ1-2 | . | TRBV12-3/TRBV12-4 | TGTGCCAGCAGCTCATACGGGGGGAATGGCTACACCTTC | CASSSYGGNGYTF
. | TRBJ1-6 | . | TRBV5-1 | TGCGCCAGCAGCTTGCGGGGGGGAGGTAAGACACCCCTCCACTTT | CASSLRGGGKTPLHF
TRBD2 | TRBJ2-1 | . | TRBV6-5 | TGTGCCAGCAGAACTAGCGGGGGTAATGAGCAGTTCTTC | CASRTSGGNEQFF
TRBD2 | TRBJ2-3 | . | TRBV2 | TGTGCCAGCAGTGAACGTCAGTCGGGACTAGCGGGGGGTCGGGGGACGCAGTATTTT | CASSERQSGLAGGRGTQYF
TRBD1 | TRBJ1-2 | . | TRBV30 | TGTGCCTGGAGCGTAGGAAACAGGGGCAGTGGCTACACCTTC | CAWSVGNRGSGYTF
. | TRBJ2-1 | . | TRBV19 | TGTGCCAGTAGTATCTCGGGGGTCTACAATGAGCAGTTCTTC | CASSISGVYNEQFF
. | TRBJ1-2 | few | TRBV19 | TGTGCCAGTAGTATCTTTCCCCCCTATGGCTACACCTTC | CASSIFPPYGYTF
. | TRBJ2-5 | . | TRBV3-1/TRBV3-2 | TGTGCCAGCAGCCAAGTATCCGAGACCCAGTACTTC | CASSQVSETQYF
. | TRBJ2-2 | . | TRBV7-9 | TGTGCCAGCAGCACAGAAATCTACACCGGGGAGCTGTTTTTT | CASSTEIYTGELFF
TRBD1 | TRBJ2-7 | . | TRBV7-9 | TGTGCCAGCAGTTCCGACAGGGAAGGCTACGAGCAGTACTTC | CASSSDREGYEQYF
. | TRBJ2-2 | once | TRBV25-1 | TGTGCCAGCAGTGGAAAGGACAGCATTTACACCGGGGAGCTGTTTTTT | CASSGKDSIYTGELFF
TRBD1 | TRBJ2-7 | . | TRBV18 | TGTGCCAGCTCACCACCGGTCAGGGGGTCCTACGAGCAGTACTTC | CASSPPVRGSYEQYF
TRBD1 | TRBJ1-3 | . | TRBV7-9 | TGTGCCAGCAGCTTGTCGGGACAGGGTTTAGCTGGAAACACCATATATTTT | CASSLSGQGLAGNTIYF
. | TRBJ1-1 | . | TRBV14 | TGTGCCAGCAGCTCCCTGAGGGGAGGGAATACTGAAGCTTTCTTT | CASSSLRGGNTEAFF
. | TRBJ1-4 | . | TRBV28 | TGTGCCAGCAGCCCCGGGGACATCAATGAAAAACTGTTTTTT | CASSPGDINEKLFF
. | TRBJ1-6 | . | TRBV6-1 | TGTGCCAGCAGTGAGTCACTCGGTTCACCCCTCCACTTT | CASSESLGSPLHF
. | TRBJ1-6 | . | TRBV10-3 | TGTGCCATCAGTGAGTCGAGTCCTTATAGCTCCTATAATTCACCCCTCCACTTT | CAISESSPYSSYNSPLHF
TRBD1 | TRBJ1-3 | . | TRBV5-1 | TGCGCCAGCAGCTTGGGCACAGGGGTAGACACCATATATTTT | CASSLGTGVDTIYF
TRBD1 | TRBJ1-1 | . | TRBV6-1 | TGTGCCAGCAGTGGTCCTACAGGGGTTTGGGTGAGAAACACTGAAGCTTTCTTT | CASSGPTGVWVRNTEAFF
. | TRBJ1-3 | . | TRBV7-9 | TGTGCCAGCAGCTTAGTTGTAGGGGGAAACGGAAACACCATATATTTT | CASSLVVGGNGNTIYF
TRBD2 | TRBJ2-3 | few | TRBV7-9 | TGTGCCAGCAGCCCAGCGGGGGGCTCGTCAGATACGCAGTATTTT | CASSPAGGSSDTQYF
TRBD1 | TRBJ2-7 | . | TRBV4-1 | TGCGCCAGCAGCCAAGATTTCCGGACAGGGATGGGGGAGCAGTACTTC | CASSQDFRTGMGEQYF
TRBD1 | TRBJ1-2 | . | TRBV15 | TGTGCCACCAGCAGAACAGGGGGGGGGAGATATGGCTACACCTTC | CATSRTGGGRYGYTF
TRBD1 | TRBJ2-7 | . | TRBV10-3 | TGTGCCATCAGCGAAACAGGGGGCAGCTCCTACGAGCAGTACTTC | CAISETGGSSYEQYF
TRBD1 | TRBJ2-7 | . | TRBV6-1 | TGTGCCAGCAGTGAGGGACAGGGGATGTACGAGCAGTACTTC | CASSEGQGMYEQYF
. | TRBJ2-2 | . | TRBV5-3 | TGTGCCAGAAGCTTGGCGGAGGGGTCCTCCACCGGGGAGCTGTTTTTT | CARSLAEGSSTGELFF
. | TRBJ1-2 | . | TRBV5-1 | TGCGCCAGCAGTGGGACATCTCCTCTATATGGCTACACCTTC | CASSGTSPLYGYTF
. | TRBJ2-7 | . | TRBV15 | TGTGCCACCAGCAGAGATATGGCAGATTACGAGCAGTACTTC | CATSRDMADYEQYF
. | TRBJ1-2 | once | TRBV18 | TGTGCCAGCTCACCAGGGGCAGACCTTTCCTATGGCTACACCTTC | CASSPGADLSYGYTF
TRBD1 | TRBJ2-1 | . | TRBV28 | TGTGCCAGCAGTGCGGGACAGGGGGCCTGGAATGAGCAGTTCTTC | CASSAGQGAWNEQFF
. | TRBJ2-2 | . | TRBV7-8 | TGTGCCAGCAGCTTAGTCCTGCGGGGACGGTGGAACACCGGGGAGCTGTTTTTT | CASSLVLRGRWNTGELFF
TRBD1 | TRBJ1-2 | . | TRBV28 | TGTGCCAGCAGCGTACCCGACAGGGGAATTGGCTACACCTTC | CASSVPDRGIGYTF
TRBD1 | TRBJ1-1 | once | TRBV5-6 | TGTGCCAGCAGCCTGGACAGGGGGAGGGACACTGAAGCTTTCTTT | CASSLDRGRDTEAFF
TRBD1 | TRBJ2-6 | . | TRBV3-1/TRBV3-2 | TGTGCCAGCAGCCCCTTACTGGGGGGGACAGGGGGCCGTGGGGCCAACGTCCTGACTTTC | CASSPLLGGTGGRGANVLTF
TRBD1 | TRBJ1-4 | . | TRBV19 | TGTGCCAGTAGTCCTAGGACAGGGAGTAATCCAACTAATGAAAAACTGTTTTTT | CASSPRTGSNPTNEKLFF